The TCR beta chain described here comes from a study of blood T cell repertoires in COVID-19. Looking at the study overall: Sites in the United States, Italy and Spain provided acute and convalescent COVID-19 samples. Sample material is recorded as cDNA or gDNA derived from T cells, B-cell-depleted T cells, or PBMCs.

Sequencing used immunoSEQ multiplex PCR; TCRdb keeps in-frame clones, though not all of them. The top ten hold over 2% of the sample, which has 310,000 or so clones, about 90% seen once. CDR3 length equals 11 residues. Germline lookup yields CDR1 MGHDK and CDR2 SYGVNS. V was shortened by 6 bases and J by 10 bases, with 10 bases between the two germline ends. The sequencing sample was made of peripheral blood. This chain uses TRBV25-1 with TRBJ1-3; D not certain. The receptor was isolated from a woman in her 30s who had recovered from COVID-19. CDR3 in amino acids: CASSPGGTIYF. The CDR3 DNA sequence: TGTGCCAGCAGCCCTGGAGGGACCATATATTTT. The variable domain in full, with the rest retrieved from reference TRBV25-1 and TRBJ1-3, is EADIYQTPRYLVIGTGKKITLECSQTMGHDKMYWYQQDPGMELHLIHYSYGVNSTEKGDLSSESTVSRIRTEHFPLTLESARPSHTSQYLCASSPGGTIYFGEGSWLTVV.